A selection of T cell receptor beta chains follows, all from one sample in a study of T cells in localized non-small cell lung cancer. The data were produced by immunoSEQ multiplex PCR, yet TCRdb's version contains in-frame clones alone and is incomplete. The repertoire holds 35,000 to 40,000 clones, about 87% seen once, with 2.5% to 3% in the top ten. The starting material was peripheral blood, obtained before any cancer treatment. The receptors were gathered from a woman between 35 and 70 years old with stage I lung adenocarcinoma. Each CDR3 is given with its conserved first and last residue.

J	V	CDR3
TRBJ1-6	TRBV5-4	CASSFDRGLSPLHF
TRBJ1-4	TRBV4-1	CASSRGTGGADRPVEKLFF
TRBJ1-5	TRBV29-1	CSARRDRGEPQHF
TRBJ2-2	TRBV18	CASSPRPEAGELFF
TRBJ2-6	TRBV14	CASSQDWDTHSGANVLTF
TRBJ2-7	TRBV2	CASSDTVYEQYF
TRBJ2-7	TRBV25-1	CASSAAVAGAYEQYF
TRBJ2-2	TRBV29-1	CSVEGWTSTGELFF
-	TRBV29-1	CSVESLPNEQYF
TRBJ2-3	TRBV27	CASSLEGTDTQYF
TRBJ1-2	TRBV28	CASSLSLSYGYTF
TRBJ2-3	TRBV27	CASSHLGLLTDTQYF
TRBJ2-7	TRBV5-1	CASSLDPASYYEQYF
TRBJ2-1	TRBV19	CASSIDGGLPGFSYNEQFF
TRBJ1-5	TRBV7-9	CASSLAGTGNQPQHF
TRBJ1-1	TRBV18	CASSGEVGTEAFF
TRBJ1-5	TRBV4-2	CASSQDRVSGQPQHF
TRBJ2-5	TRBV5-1	CASSPRAGGWETQYF
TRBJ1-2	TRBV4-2	CASSRPGQGTANYGYTF
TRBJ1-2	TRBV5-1	CASSLEGQAPYTF
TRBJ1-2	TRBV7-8	CASSPTNFGALGYTF
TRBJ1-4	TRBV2	CASSQTPPVSEKLFF
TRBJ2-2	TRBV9	CASSAASWYTGELFF
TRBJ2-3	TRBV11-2	CASSLVLPDTQYF
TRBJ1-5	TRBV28	CASSSGDRGNQPQHF
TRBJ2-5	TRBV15	CATSRNRVGAQETQYF
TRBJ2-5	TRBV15	CATSRDQTWDGGKTQYF
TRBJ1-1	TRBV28	CASSSPGKIGNTEAFF
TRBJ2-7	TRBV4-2	CASSHEEGAGREQYF
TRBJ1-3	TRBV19	CASSIEHRVFSGNTIYF
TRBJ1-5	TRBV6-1	CASSEAPTGTGVQPQHF
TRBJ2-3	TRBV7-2	CASSSYDGRTDTQYF
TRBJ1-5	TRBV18	CASSPGSYQPQHF
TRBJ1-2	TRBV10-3	CAISPEFGQGITYGYTF
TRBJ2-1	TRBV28	CASSRLGDEQFF
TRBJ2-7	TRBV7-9	CASSSIAWDRLYEQYF
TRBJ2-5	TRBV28	CASSLVDRAQETQYF
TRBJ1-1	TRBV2	CASSDGGGVNTEAFF
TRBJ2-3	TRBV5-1	CASSGPEPTDTQYF
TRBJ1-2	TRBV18	CASSPSLDSPTF